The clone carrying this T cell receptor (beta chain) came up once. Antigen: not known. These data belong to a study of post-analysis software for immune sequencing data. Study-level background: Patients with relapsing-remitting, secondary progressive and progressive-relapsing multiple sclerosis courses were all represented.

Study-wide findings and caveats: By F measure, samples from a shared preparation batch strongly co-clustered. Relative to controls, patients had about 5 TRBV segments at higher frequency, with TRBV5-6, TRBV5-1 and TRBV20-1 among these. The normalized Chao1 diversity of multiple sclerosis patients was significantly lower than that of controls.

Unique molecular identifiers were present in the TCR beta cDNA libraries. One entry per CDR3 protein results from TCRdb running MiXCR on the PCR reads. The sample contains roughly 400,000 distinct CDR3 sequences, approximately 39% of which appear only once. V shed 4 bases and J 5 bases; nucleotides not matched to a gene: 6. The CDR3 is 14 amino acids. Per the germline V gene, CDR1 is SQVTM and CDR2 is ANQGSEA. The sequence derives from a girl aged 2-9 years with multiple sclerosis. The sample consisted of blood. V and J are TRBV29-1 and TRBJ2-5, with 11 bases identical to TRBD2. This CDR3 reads CSVGLAGGMETQYF. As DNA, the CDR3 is TGCAGCGTTGGGTTAGCGGGGGGGATGGAGACCCAGTACTTC.